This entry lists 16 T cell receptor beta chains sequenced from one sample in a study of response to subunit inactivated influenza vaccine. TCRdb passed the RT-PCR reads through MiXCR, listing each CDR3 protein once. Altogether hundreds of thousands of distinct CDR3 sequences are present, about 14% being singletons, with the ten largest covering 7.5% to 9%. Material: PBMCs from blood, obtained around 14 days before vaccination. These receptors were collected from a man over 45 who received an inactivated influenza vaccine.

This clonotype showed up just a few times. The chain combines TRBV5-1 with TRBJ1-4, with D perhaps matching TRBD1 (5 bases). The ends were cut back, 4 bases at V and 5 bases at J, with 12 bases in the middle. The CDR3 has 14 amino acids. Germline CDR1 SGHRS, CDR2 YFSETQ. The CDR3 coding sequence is TGCGCCAGCAGCCTCGGGGGGGTAAATGAAAAACTGTTTTTT. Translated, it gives CASSLGGVNEKLFF.

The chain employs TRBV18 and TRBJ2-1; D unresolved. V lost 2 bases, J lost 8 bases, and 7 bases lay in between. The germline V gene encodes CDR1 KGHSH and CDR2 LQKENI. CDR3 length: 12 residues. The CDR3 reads CASSPAGDEQFF. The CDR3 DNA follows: TGTGCCAGCTCACCAGCTGGCGATGAGCAGTTCTTC.

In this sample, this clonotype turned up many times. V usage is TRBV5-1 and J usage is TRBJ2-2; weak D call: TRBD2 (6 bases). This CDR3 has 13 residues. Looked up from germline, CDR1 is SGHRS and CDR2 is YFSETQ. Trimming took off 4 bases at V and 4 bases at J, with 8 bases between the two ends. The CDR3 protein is CASSRGGTGELFF. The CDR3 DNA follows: TGCGCCAGCAGCCGGGGAGGCACCGGGGAGCTGTTTTTT.

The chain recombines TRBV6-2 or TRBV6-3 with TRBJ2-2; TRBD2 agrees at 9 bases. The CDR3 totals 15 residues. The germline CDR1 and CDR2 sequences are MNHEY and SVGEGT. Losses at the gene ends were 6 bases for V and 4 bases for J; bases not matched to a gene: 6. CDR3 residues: CASRSSGDVTGELFF. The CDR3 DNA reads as TGTGCCAGCAGATCTAGCGGGGATGTCACCGGGGAGCTGTTTTTT.

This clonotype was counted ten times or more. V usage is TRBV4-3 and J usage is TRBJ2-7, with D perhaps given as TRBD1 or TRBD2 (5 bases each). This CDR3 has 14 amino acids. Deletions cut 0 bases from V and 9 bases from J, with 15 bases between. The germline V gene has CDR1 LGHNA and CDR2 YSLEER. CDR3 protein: CASSQDYGTLGQYF. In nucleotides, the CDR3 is TGCGCCAGCAGCCAAGATTACGGGACGCTAGGGCAGTACTTC.

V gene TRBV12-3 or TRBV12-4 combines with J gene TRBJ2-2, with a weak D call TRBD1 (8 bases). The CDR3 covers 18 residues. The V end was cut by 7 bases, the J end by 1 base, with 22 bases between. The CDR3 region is CASKADREGGLNTGELFF. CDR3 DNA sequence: TGTGCCAGCAAAGCGGACAGGGAGGGGGGTTTGAACACCGGGGAGCTGTTTTTT.

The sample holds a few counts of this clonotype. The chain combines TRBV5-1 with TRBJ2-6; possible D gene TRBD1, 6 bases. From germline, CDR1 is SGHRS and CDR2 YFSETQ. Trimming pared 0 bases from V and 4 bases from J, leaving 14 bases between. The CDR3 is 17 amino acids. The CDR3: CASSLDTTGPGANVLTF. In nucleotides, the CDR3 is TGCGCCAGCAGCTTGGACACAACAGGGCCCGGGGCCAACGTCCTGACTTTC. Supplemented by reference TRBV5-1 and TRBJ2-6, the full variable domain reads KAGVTQTPRYLIKTRGQQVTLSCSPISGHRSVSWYQQTPGQGLQFLFEYFSETQRNKGNFPGRFSGRQFSNSRSEMNVSTLELGDSALYLCASSLDTTGPGANVLTFGAGSRLTVL.

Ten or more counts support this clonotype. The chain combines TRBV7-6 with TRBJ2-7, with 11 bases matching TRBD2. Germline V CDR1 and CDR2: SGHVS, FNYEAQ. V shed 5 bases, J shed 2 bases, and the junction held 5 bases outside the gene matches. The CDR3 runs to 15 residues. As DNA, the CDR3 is TGTGCCAGCAGCCCGGGGACTAGCGGCACCTACGAGCAGTACTTC. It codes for CASSPGTSGTYEQYF.

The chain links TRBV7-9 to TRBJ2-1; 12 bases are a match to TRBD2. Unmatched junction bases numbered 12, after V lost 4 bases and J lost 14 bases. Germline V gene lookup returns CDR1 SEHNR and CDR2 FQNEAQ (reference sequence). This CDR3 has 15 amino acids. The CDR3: CASSSLALAGGNKFF. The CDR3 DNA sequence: TGTGCCAGCAGCTCATTGGCACTAGCGGGGGGCAATAAGTTCTTC.

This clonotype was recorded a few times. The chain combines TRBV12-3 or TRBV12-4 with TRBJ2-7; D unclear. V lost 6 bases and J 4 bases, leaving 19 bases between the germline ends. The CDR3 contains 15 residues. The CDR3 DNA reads TGTGCCAGCAGGGCAGAGACATCCAATAGGTACGAGCAGTACTTC. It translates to CASRAETSNRYEQYF.

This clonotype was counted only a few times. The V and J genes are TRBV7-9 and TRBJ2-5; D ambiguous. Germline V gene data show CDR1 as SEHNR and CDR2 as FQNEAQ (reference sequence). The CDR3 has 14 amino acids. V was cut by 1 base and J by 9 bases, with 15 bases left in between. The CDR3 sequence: CASSLGVPQVAQYF. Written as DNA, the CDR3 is TGTGCCAGCAGCTTAGGGGTCCCCCAGGTAGCCCAGTACTTC. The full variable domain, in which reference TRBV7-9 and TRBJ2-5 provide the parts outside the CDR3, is DTGVSQNPRHKITKRGQNVTFRCDPISEHNRLYWYRQTLGQGPEFLTYFQNEAQLEKSRLLSDRFSAERPKGSFSTLEIQRTEQGDSAMYLCASSLGVPQVAQYFGPGTRLLVL.

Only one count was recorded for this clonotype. The CDR3 spells CASSPRTVNEQYF. The CDR3 nucleotides are TGTGCCAGCAGCCCCAGGACAGTTAATGAGCAGTACTTC. V is TRBV7-2 and J is TRBJ2-1, with TRBD1 as a possible D gene (6 bases). The J call is doubtful: the DNA matches TRBJ2-7 better. Looked up from germline, CDR1 is SGHTA and CDR2 is FQGNSA. The CDR3 sequence is 13 residues long.

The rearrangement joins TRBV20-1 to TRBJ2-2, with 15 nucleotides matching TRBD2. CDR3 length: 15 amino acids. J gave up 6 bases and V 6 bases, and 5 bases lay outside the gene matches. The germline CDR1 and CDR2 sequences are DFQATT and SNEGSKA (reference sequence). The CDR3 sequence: CSARTSGGAPGELFF. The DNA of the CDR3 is TGCAGTGCCAGGACTAGCGGGGGGGCCCCCGGGGAGCTGTTTTTT.

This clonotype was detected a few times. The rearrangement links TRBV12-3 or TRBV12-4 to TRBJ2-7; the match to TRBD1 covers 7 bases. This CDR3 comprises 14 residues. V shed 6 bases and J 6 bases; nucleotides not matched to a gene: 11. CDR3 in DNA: TGTGCCAGCAGCCGTCGACAGGGTTTGTTCGAGCAGTACTTC. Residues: CASSRRQGLFEQYF.

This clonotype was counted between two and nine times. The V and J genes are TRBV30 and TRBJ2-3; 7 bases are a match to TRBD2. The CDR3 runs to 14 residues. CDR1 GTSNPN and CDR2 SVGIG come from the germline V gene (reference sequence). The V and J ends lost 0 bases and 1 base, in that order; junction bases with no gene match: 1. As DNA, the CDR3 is TGTGCCTGGAGTGTGGGGGGGGGCACAGATACGCAGTATTTT. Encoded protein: CAWSVGGGTDTQYF. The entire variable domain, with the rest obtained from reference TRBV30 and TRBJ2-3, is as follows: SQTIHQWPATLVQPVGSPLSLECTVEGTSNPNLYWYRQAAGRGLQLLFYSVGIGQISSEVPQNLSASRPQDRQFILSSKKLLLSDSGFYLCAWSVGGGTDTQYFGPGTRLTVL.

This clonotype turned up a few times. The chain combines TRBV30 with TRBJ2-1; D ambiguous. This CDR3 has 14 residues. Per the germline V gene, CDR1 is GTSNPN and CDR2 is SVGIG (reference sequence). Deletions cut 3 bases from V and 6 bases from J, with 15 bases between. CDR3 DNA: TGTGCCTGGAGAGTGGAAGGCCTGGCCAATGAGCAGTTCTTC. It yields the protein CAWRVEGLANEQFF.